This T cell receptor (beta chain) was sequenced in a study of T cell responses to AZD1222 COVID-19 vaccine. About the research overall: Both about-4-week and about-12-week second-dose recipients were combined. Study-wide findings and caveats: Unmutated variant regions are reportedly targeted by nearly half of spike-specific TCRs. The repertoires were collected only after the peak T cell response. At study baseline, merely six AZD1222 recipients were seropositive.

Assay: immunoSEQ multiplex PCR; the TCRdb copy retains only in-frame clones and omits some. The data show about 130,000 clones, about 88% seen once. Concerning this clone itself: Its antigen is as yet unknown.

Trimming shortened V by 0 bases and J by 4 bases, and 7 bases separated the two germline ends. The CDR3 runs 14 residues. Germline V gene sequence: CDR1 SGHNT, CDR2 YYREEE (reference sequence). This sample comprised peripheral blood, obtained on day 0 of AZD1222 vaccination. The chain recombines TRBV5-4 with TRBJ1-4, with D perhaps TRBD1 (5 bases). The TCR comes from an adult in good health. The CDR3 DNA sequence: TGTGCCAGCAGCTTGGGAGGGGATAATGAAAAACTGTTTTTT. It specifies CASSLGGDNEKLFF.